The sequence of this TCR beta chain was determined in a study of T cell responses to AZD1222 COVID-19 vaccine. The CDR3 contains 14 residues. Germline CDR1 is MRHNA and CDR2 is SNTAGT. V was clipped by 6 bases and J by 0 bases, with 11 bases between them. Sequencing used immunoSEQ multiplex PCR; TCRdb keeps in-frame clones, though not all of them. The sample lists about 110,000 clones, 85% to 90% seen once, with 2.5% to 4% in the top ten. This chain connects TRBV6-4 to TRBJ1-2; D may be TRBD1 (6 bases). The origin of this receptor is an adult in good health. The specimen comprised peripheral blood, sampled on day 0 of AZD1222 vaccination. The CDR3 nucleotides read TGTGCCAGCAGAATGGGGGGCTCTAACTATGGCTACACCTTC. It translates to CASRMGGSNYGYTF.